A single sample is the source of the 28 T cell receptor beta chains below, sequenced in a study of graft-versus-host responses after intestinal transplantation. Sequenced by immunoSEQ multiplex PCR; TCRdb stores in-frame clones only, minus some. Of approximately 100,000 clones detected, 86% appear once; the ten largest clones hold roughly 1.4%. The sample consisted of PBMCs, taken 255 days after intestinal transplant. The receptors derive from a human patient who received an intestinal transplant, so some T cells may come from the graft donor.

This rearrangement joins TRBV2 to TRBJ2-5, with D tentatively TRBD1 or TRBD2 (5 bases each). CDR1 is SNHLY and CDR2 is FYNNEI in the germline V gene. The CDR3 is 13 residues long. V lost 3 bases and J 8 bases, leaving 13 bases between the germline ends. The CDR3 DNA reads TGTGCCAGCAGTGAGGAAAGGGACGGTACCCAGTACTTC. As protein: CASSEERDGTQYF.

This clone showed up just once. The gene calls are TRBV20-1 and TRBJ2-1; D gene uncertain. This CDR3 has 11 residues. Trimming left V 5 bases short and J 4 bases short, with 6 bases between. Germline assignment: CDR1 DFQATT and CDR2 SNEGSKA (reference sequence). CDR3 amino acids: CSALRYNEQFF. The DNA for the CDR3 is TGCAGTGCTCTACGGTACAATGAGCAGTTCTTC.

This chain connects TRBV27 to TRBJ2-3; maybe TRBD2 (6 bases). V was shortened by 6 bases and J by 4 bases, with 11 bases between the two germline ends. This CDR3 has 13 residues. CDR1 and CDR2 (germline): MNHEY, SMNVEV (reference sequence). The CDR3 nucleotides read TGTGCCAGCAGCCTCCCTAGCGCAGATACGCAGTATTTT. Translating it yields CASSLPSADTQYF.

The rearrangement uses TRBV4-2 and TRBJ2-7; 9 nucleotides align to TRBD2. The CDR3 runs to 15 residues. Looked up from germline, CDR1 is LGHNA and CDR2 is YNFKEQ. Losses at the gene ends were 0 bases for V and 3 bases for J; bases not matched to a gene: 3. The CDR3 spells CASSQDKRGDYEQYF. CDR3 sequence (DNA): TGTGCCAGCAGCCAAGATAAGCGGGGGGACTACGAGCAGTACTTC.

CDR3 DNA: TGTGCCAGCGGCAACAGGGCGACCGGGGAGCTGTTTTTT. It is translated as CASGNRATGELFF. The V call is TRBV6-1, the J call TRBJ2-2; D is perhaps TRBD1 (6 bases). This CDR3 is built from 13 residues. Germline CDR1 is MNHNS and CDR2 is SASEGT. V lost 8 bases to trimming and J lost 5 bases, with 12 bases between them.

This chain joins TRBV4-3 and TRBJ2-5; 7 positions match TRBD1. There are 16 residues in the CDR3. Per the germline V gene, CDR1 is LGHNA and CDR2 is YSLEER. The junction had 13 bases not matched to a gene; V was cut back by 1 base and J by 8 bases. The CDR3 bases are TGCGCCAGCAGCCAAGTACTTTTTGGGACAGAATCAACCCAGTACTTC. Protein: CASSQVLFGTESTQYF.

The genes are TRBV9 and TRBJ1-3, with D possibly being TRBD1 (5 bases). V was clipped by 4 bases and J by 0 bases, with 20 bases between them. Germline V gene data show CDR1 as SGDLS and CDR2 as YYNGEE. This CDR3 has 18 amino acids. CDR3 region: CASSPSRGTVLSGNTIYF. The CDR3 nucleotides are TGTGCCAGCAGCCCCAGTAGGGGTACAGTCCTCTCTGGAAACACCATATATTTT.

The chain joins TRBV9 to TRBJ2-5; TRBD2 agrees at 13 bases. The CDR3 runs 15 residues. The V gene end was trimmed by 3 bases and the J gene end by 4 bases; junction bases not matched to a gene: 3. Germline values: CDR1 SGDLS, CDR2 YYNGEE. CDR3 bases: TGTGCCAGCAGCGCGGGACTAGCGGGGCTAGAGACCCAGTACTTC. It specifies CASSAGLAGLETQYF.

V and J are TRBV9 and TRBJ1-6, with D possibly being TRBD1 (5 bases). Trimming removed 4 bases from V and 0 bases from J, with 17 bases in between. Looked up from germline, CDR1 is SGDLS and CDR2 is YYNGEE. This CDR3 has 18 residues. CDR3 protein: CASSPQEAKYSYNSPLHF. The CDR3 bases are TGTGCCAGCAGCCCACAGGAGGCGAAATACTCCTATAATTCACCCCTCCACTTT.

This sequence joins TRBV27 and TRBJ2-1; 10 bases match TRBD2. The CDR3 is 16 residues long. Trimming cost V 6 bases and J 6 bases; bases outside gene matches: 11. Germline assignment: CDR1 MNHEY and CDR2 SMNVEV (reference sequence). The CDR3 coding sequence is TGTGCCAGCAGGGAGCGGGAGGGCCTCTTGGGCAATGAGCAGTTCTTC. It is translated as CASREREGLLGNEQFF.

The CDR3 spells CASSYSQGSSYNSPLHF. The CDR3 DNA reads as TGTGCCAGCAGTTACTCCCAGGGGAGCTCCTATAATTCACCCCTCCACTTT. The V and J genes are TRBV27 and TRBJ1-6, with D maybe TRBD1 (6 bases). CDR1 and CDR2 from the germline V gene are MNHEY and SMNVEV (reference sequence). The CDR3 is 17 residues long. Trimming removed 4 bases at V and 0 bases at J, with 13 bases between.

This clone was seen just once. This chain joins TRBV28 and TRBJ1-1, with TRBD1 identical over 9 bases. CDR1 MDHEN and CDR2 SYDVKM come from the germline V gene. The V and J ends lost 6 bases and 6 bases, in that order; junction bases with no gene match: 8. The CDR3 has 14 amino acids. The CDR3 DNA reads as TGTGCCAGCAGATCTCGACAGGGGGACCCTGAAGCTTTCTTT. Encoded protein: CASRSRQGDPEAFF.

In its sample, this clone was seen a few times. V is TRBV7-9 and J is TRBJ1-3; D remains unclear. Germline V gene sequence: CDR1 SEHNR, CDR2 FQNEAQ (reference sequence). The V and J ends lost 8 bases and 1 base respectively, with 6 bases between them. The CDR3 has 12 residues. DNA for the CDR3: TGTGCCAGCCCGGGGTCTGGAAACACCATATATTTT. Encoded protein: CASPGSGNTIYF. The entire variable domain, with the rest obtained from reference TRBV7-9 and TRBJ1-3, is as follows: DTGVSQNPRHKITKRGQNVTFRCDPISEHNRLYWYRQTLGQGPEFLTYFQNEAQLEKSRLLSDRFSAERPKGSFSTLEIQRTEQGDSAMYLCASPGSGNTIYFGEGSWLTVV.

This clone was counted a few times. The CDR3: CASSMVPAVGTEAFF. The CDR3 nucleotides are TGTGCCAGTAGTATGGTCCCGGCTGTCGGCACTGAAGCTTTCTTT. The rearrangement links TRBV19 to TRBJ1-1; D remains unclear. The CDR3 is made up of 15 amino acids. Germline lookup yields CDR1 LNHDA and CDR2 SQIVND (reference sequence). Trimming cost V 3 bases and J 4 bases, with 15 bases left between them.

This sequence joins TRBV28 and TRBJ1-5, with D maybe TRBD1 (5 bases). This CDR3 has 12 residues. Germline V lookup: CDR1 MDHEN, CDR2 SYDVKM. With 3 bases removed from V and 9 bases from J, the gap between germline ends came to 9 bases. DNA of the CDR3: TGTGCCAGCAGTTTCCGCGGGGGGCCCCAGCATTTT. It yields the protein CASSFRGGPQHF.

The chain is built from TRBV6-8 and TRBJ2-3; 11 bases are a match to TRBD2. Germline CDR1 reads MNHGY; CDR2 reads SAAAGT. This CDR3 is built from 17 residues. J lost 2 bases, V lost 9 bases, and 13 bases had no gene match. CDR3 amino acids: CARKLSSSGGFTDTQYF. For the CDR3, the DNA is TGTGCCAGGAAGCTTTCATCTAGCGGGGGGTTCACAGATACGCAGTATTTT.

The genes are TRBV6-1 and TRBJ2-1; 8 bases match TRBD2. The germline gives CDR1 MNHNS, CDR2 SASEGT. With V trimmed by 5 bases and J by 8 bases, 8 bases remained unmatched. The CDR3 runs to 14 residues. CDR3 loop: CASSPGAGADEQFF. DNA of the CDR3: TGTGCCAGCAGTCCCGGAGCGGGGGCCGATGAGCAGTTCTTC.

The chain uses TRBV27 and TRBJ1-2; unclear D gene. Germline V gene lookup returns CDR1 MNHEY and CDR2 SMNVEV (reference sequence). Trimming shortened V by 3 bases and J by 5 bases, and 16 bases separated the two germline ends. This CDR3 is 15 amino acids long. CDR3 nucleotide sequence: TGTGCCAGCAGTTTGGGTGGCCCACTAAAATATGGCTACACCTTC. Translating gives CASSLGGPLKYGYTF.

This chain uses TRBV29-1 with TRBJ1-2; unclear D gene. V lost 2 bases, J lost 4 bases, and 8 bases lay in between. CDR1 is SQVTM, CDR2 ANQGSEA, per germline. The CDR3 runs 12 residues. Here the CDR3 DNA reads TGCAGCGTTGAATTGGGGTCCTATGGCTACACCTTC. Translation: CSVELGSYGYTF.

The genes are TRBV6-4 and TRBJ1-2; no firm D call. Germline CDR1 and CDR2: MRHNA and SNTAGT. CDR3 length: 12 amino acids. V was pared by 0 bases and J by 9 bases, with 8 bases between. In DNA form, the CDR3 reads TGTGCCAGCAGTGACTCGAGGGAGCGCTACACCTTC. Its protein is CASSDSRERYTF.

CDR3 loop: CATSIEQGALRPSGNTIYF. CDR3 bases: TGTGCCACCAGCATCGAACAGGGGGCCCTCCGACCCTCTGGAAACACCATATATTTT. V and J are TRBV15 and TRBJ1-3; TRBD1 aligns across 9 bases. Germline CDR1 is LNHNV and CDR2 is YYDKDF (reference sequence). This CDR3 region has 19 residues. After removal of 4 bases from V and 0 bases from J, the junction contained 13 bases not matched to a gene. The variable domain in full, with the rest retrieved from reference TRBV15 and TRBJ1-3, is DAMVIQNPRYQVTQFGKPVTLSCSQTLNHNVMYWYQQKSSQAPKLLFHYYDKDFNNEADTPDNFQSRRPNTSFCFLDIRSPGLGDTAMYLCATSIEQGALRPSGNTIYFGEGSWLTVV.

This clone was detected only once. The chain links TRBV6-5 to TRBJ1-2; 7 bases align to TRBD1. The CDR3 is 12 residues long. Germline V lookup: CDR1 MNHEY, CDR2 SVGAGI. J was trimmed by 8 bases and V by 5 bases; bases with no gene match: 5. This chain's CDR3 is CASSQTGKGYTF. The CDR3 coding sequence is TGTGCCAGCAGTCAGACAGGGAAGGGCTACACCTTC.

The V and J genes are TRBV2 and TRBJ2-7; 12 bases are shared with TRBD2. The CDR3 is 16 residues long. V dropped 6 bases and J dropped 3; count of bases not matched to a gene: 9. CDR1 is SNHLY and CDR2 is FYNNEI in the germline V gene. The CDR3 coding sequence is TGTGCCAGCAGCGAGGGGGGACTAGCGGGCTACTACGAGCAGTACTTC. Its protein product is CASSEGGLAGYYEQYF.

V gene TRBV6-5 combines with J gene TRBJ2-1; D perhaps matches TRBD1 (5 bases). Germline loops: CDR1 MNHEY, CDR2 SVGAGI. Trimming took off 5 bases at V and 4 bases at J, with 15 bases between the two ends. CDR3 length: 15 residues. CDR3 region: CASSAGDSVYNEQFF. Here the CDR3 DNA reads TGTGCCAGCAGTGCAGGAGACAGCGTATACAATGAGCAGTTCTTC.

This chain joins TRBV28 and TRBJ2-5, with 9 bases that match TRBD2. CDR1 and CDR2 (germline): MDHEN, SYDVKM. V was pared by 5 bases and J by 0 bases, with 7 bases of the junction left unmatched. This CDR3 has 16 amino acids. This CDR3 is CASSHRLADNQETQYF. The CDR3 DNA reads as TGTGCCAGCAGTCATCGACTAGCGGATAACCAAGAGACCCAGTACTTC.

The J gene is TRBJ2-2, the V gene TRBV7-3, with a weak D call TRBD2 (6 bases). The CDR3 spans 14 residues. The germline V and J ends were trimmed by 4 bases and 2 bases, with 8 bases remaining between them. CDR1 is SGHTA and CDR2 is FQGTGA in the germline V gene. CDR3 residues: CASSSGSNTGELFF. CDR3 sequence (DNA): TGTGCCAGCAGCTCCGGGAGTAACACCGGGGAGCTGTTTTTT.

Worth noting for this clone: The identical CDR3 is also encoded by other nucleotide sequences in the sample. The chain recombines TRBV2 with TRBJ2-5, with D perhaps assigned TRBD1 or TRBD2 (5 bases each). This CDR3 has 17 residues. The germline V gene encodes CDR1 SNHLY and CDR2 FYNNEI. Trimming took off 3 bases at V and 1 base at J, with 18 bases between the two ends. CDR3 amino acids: CASSEGRARRAQETQYF. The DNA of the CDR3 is TGTGCCAGCAGTGAGGGGCGGGCTAGGCGAGCCCAAGAGACCCAGTACTTC.

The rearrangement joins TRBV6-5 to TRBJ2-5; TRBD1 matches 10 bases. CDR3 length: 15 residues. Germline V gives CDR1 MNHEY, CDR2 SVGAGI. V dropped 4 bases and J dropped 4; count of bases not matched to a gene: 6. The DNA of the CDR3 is TGTGCCAGCAGTTTGACAGGGGGCGGAGGAGAGACCCAGTACTTC. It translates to CASSLTGGGGETQYF.